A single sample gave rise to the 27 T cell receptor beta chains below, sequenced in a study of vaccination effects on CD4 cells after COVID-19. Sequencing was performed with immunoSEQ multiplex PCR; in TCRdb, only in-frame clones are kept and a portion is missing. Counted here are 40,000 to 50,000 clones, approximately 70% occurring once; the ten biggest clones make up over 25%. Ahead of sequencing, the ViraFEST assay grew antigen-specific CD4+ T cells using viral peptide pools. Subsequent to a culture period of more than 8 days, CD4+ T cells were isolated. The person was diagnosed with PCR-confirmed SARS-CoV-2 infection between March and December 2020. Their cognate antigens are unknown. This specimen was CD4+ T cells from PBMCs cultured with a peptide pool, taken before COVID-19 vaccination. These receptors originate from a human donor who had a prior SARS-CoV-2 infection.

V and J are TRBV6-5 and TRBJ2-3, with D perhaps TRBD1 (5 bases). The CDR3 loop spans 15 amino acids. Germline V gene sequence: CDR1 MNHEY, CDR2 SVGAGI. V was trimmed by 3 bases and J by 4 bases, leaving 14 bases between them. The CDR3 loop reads CASSYHRFPPDTQYF. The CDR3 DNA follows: TGTGCCAGCAGTTATCACAGGTTCCCCCCAGATACGCAGTATTTT.

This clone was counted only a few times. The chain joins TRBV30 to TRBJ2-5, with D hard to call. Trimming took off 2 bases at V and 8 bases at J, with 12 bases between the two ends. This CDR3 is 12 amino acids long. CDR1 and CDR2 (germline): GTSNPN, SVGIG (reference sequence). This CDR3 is CAWSTQDPTQYF. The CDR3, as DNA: TGTGCCTGGAGTACTCAAGACCCTACCCAGTACTTC. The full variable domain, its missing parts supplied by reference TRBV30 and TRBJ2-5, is SQTIHQWPATLVQPVGSPLSLECTVEGTSNPNLYWYRQAAGRGLQLLFYSVGIGQISSEVPQNLSASRPQDRQFILSSKKLLLSDSGFYLCAWSTQDPTQYFGPGTRLLVL.

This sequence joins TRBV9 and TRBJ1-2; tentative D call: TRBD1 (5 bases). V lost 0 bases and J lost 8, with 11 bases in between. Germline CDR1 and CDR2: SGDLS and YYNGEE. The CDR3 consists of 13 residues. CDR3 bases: TGTGCCAGCAGCGTAGGTGCAGGGCGAGGCTACACCTTC. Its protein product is CASSVGAGRGYTF.

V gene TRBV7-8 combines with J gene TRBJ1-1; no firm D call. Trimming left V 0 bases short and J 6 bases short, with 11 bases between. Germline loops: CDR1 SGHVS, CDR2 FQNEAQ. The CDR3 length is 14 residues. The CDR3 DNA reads TGTGCCAGCAGCTTAGCCTTAAGGATCCCTGAAGCTTTCTTT. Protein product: CASSLALRIPEAFF.

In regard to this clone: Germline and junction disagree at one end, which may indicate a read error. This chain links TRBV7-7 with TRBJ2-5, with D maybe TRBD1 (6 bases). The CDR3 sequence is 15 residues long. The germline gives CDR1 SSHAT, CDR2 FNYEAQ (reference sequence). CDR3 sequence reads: CASSLNRGTQETQYF. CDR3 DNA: TGTGCTAGCAGCTTGAATAGGGGGACCCAAGAGACCCAGTACTTC.

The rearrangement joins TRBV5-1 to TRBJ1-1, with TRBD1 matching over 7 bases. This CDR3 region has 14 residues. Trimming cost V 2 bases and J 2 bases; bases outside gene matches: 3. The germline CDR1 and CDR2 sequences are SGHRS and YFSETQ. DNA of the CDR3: TGCGCCAGCAGCTTAAGGACAGGAAACACTGAAGCTTTCTTT. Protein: CASSLRTGNTEAFF.

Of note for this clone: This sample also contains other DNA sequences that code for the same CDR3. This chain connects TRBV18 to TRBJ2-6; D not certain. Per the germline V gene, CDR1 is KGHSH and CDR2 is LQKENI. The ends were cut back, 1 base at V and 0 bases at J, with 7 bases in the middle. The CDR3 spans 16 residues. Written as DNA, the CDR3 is TGTGCCAGCTCACCACGAGACAACTCTGGGGCCAACGTCCTGACTTTC. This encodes CASSPRDNSGANVLTF.

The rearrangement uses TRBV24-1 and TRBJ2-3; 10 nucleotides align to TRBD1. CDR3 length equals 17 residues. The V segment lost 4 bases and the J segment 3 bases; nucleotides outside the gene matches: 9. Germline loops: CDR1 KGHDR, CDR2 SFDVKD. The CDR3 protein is CATSDLTGGDLTDTQYF. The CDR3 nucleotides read TGTGCCACCAGTGACTTGACAGGGGGCGATCTGACAGATACGCAGTATTTT.

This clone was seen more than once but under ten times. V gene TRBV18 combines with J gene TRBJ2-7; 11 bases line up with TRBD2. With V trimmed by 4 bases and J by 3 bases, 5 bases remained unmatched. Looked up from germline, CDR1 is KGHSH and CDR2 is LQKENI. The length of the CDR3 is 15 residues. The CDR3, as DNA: TGTGCCAGCTCACAAACTAGCGGGGGCCACTACGAGCAGTACTTC. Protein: CASSQTSGGHYEQYF.

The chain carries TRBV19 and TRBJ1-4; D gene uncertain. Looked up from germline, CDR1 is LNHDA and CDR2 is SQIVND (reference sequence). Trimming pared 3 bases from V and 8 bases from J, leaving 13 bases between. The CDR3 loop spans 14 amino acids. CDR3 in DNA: TGTGCCAGTAGTATCCCGTCGGGATACGAAAAACTGTTTTTT. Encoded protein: CASSIPSGYEKLFF.

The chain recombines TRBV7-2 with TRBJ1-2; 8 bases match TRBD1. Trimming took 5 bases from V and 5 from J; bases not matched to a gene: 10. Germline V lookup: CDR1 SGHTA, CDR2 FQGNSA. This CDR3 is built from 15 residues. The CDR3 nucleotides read TGTGCCAGCAGCCGGGACAGGACGATTCAGTATGGCTACACCTTC. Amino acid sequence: CASSRDRTIQYGYTF.

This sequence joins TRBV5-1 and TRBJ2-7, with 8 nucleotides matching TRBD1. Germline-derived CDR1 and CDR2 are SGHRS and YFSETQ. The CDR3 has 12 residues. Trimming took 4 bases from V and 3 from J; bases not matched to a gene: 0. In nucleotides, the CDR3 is TGCGCCAGCAGCGGACAGGGCTACGAGCAGTACTTC. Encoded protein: CASSGQGYEQYF.

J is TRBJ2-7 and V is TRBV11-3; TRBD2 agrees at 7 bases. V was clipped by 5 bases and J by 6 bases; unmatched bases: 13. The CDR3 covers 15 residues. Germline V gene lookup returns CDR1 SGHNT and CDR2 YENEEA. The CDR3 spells CASSRGDVYGGEQYF. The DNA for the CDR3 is TGTGCCAGCAGCCGGGGGGACGTCTACGGCGGCGAGCAGTACTTC.

The CDR3 is CASSPSRGAKDGYTF. The CDR3 coding sequence is TGTGCCAGCTCACCCTCACGGGGGGCGAAAGATGGCTACACCTTC. J is TRBJ1-2 and V is TRBV18; maybe TRBD1 (6 bases). Germline CDR1 is KGHSH and CDR2 is LQKENI. V lost 3 bases to trimming and J lost 6 bases, with 17 bases between them. The CDR3 sequence is 15 residues long.

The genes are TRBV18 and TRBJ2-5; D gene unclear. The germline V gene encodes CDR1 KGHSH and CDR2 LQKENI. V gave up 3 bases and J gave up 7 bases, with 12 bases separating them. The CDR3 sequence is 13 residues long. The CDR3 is CASSPPTDWTQYF. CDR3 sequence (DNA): TGTGCCAGCTCACCGCCCACGGATTGGACCCAGTACTTC.

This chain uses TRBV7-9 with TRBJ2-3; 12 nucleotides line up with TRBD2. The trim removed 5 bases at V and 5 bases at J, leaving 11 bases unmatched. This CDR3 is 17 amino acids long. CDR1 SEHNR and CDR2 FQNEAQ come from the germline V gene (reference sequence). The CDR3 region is CASSPIPGLAGIDTQYF. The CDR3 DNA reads TGTGCCAGCAGCCCGATCCCCGGACTAGCGGGGATAGATACGCAGTATTTT.

This CDR3 reads CASSLIASYNEQFF. DNA for the CDR3: TGTGCCAGCAGCTTAATCGCGTCCTACAATGAGCAGTTCTTC. The V and J genes are TRBV7-3 and TRBJ2-1; D unclear. From germline, CDR1 is SGHTA and CDR2 FQGTGA. The CDR3 loop spans 14 amino acids. V was pared by 1 base and J by 1 base, with 5 bases between.

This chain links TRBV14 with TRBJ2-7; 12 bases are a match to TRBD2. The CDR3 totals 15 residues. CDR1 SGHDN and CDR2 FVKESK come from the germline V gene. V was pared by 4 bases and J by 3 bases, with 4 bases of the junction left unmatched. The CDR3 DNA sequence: TGTGCCAGCAGCCTCCTGGGACTAGCGGGCTACGAGCAGTACTTC. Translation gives CASSLLGLAGYEQYF.

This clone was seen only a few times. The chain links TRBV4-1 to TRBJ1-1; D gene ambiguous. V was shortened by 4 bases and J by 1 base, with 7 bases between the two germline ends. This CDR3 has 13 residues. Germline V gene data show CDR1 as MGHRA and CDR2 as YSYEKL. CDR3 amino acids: CASSPQWNTEAFF. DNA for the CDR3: TGCGCCAGCAGCCCTCAATGGAACACTGAAGCTTTCTTT.

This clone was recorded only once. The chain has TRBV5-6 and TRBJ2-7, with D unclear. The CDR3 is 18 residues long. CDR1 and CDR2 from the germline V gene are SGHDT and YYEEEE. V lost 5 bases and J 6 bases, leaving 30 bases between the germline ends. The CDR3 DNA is TGTGCCAGCAGATTAAGTTTCAGTTATATACGGAACCCTCTCGAGCAGTACTTC. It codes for CASRLSFSYIRNPLEQYF.

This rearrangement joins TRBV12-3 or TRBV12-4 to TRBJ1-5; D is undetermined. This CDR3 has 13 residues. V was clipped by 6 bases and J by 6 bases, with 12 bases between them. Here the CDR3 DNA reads TGTGCCAGCAGAGAACGACCGGGTCAGCCCCAGCATTTT. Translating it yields CASRERPGQPQHF.

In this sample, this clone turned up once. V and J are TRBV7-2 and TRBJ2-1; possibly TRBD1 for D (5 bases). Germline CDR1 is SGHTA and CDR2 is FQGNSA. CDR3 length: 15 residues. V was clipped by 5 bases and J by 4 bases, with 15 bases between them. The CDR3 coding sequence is TGTGCCAGCAGCCGCGACAGTCAGCGATACAATGAGCAGTTCTTC. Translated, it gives CASSRDSQRYNEQFF.

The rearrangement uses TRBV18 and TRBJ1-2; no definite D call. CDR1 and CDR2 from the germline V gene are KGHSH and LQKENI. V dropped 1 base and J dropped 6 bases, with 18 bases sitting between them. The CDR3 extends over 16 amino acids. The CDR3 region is CASSPLGESISDGYTF. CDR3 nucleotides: TGTGCCAGCTCACCACTCGGGGAATCAATTTCGGATGGCTACACCTTC.

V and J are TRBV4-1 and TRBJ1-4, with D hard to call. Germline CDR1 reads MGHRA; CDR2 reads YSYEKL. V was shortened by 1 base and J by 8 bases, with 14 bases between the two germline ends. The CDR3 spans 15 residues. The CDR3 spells CASSQVRSSGEKLFF. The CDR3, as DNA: TGCGCCAGCAGCCAAGTTAGGTCCTCGGGGGAAAAACTGTTTTTT.

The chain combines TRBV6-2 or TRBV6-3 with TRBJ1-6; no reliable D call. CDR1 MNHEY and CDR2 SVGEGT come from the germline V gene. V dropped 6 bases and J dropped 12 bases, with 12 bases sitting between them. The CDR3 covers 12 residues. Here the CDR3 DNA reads TGTGCCAGCAGCCACCCGAGGGAACCCCTCCACTTT. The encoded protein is CASSHPREPLHF.

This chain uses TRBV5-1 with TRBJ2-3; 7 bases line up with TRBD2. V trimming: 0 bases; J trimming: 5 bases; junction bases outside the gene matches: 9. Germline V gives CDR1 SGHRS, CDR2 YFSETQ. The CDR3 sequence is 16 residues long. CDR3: CASSLALGGEGDTQYF. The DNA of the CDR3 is TGCGCCAGCAGCTTGGCCTTGGGAGGGGAAGGAGATACGCAGTATTTT. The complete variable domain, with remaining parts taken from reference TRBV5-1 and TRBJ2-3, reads KAGVTQTPRYLIKTRGQQVTLSCSPISGHRSVSWYQQTPGQGLQFLFEYFSETQRNKGNFPGRFSGRQFSNSRSEMNVSTLELGDSALYLCASSLALGGEGDTQYFGPGTRLTVL.

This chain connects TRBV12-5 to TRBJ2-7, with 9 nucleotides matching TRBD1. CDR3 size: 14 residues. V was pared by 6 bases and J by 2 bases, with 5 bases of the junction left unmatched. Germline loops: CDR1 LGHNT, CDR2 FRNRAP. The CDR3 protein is CASGSRQGAYEQYF. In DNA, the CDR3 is TGTGCTAGTGGGTCCCGACAGGGGGCCTACGAGCAGTACTTC.